What follows is one T cell receptor beta chain and its context. The sample comes from a study of blood T cell repertoires in COVID-19. Study-level background: The study drew acute and convalescent COVID-19 samples from the United States, Italy and Spain. T cells, B-cell-depleted T cells, or PBMCs provided the cDNA or gDNA that served as material.

Trimming removed 4 bases from V and 0 bases from J; junction bases left unmatched: 1. This CDR3 spans 16 amino acids. Germline assignment: CDR1 MNHNS and CDR2 SASEGT. Authors' analysis steps: Reference gene primer amplification gave nucleated cell count estimates. Here immunoSEQ multiplex PCR was the method, and the copy in TCRdb shows in-frame clones only, minus some. V and J calls and clone size are as listed in that table; D and trimming were resolved from the DNA. The sample includes 110,000 to 150,000 clones, around 84% of them seen just once. Sequencing input: peripheral blood. V gene TRBV6-1 combines with J gene TRBJ2-6; TRBD1 aligns across 9 bases. The sequence was collected from a man aged 60 to 75 with active or convalescent COVID-19. The CDR3 protein is CASSGQGDSGANVLTF. CDR3 nucleotide sequence: TGTGCCAGCAGTGGACAGGGGGACTCTGGGGCCAACGTCCTGACTTTC.